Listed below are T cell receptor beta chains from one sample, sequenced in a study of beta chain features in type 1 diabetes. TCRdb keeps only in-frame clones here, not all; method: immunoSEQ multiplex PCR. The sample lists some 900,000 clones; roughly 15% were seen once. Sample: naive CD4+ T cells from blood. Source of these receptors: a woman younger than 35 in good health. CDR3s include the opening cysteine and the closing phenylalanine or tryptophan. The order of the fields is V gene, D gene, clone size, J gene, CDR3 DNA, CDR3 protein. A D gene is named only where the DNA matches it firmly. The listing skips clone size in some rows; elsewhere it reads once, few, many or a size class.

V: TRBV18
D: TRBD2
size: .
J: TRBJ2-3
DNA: TGTGCCAGCTCACCCGGACTAGCCCGCGTCACAGATACGCAGTATTTT
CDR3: CASSPGLARVTDTQYF

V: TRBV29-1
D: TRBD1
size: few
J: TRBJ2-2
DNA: TGCAGCGTTGTACAGGGGCGAACGAACACCGGGGAGCTGTTTTTT
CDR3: CSVVQGRTNTGELFF

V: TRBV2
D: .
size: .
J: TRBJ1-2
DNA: TGTGCCAGCAGTGAACATGTGCGGACAGCCTATGGCTACACCTTC
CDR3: CASSEHVRTAYGYTF

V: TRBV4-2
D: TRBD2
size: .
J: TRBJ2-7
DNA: TGTGCCAGCAGCCAGGGTGCCACTAGCGGGGAGGCCTACGAGCAGTACTTC
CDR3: CASSQGATSGEAYEQYF

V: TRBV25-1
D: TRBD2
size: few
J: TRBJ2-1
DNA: TGTGCCAGCAGTCTCATATCCGGGACTAGCGGGAGGGATGAGCAGTTCTTC
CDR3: CASSLISGTSGRDEQFF

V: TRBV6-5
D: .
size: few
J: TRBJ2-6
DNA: TGTGCCAGCGCGGGGCCCTCTGGGGCCAACGTCCTGACTTTC
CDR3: CASAGPSGANVLTF

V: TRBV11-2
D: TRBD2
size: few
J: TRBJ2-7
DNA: TGTGCCACAAAAGGGGGGACTAGCGGTACCTACGAGCAGTACTTC
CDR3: CATKGGTSGTYEQYF

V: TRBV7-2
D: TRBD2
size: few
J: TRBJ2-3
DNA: TGTGCCAGCAGCATAGCGGGGCACACAGATACGCAGTATTTT
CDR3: CASSIAGHTDTQYF

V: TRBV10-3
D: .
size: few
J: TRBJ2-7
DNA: TGTGCCATCTCGGCACCGACCCCCTACGAGCAGTACTTC
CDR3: CAISAPTPYEQYF

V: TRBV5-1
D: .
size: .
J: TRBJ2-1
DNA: TGCGCCAGCAGCGCGGACTCGTACAATGAGCAGTTCTTC
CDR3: CASSADSYNEQFF

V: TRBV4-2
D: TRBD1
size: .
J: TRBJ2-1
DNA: TGTGCCAGCAGCCAAACGACAGGGTGGAATGAGCAGTTCTTC
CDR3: CASSQTTGWNEQFF

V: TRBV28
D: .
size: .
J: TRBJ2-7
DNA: TGTGCCAGCAGTTGGGCATCTGCCTACGAGCAGTACTTC
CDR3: CASSWASAYEQYF

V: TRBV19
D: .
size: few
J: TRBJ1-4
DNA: TGTGCCAGTGGAACATACGCCGCGTGGTCCGTGGAAGAAAAACTGTTTTTT
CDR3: CASGTYAAWSVEEKLFF

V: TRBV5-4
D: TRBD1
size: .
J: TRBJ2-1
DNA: TGTGCCAGCAGCGCACCGGGACAGAAAAACAATGAGCAGTTCTTC
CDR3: CASSAPGQKNNEQFF

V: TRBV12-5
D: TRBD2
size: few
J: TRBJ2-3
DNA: TGTGCTAGTGGTTTCTGGCGGGAGGGCCCCAGCACAGATACGCAGTATTTT
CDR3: CASGFWREGPSTDTQYF

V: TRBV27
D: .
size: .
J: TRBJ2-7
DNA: TGTGCCAGCAGTTTAGATCCGCCGGCCCTGACCTACGAGCAGTACTTC
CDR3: CASSLDPPALTYEQYF

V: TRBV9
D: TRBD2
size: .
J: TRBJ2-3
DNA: TGTGCCAGCAGCGTCGGACTAGCGGGACGAGGGCCTAGCACAGATACGCAGTATTTT
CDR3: CASSVGLAGRGPSTDTQYF

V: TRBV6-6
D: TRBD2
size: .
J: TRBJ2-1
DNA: TGTGCCAGCAGCTATCGACTAGCGGGAGAGCAGTTCTTC
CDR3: CASSYRLAGEQFF

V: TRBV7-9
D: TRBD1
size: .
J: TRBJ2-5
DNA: TGTGCCAGCAGCTTATTTTTTGGGACAGGGAGGACCCAAGAGACCCAGTACTTC
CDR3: CASSLFFGTGRTQETQYF

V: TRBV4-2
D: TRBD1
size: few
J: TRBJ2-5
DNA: TGTGCCAGCAGCCAAGACAAACAGGGGTATGGACGGCTTGGGGAGACCCAGTACTTC
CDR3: CASSQDKQGYGRLGETQYF

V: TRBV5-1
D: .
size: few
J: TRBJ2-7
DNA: TGCGCCAGCAGCTTGGGGCGTTCCTACGAGCAGTACTTC
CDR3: CASSLGRSYEQYF

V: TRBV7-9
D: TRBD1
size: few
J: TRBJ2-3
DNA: TGTGCCAGCAGCTCGCTTACAGGGGGCGGAACAGATACGCAGTATTTT
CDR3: CASSSLTGGGTDTQYF

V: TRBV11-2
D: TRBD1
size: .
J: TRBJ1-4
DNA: TGTGCCAGCAGCTTCCTCGGACAGGGGAGACTGTTTTTT
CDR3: CASSFLGQGRLFF

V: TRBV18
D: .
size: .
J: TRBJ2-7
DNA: TGTGCCAGCTCACCTCAGACTTCCTACGAGCAGTACTTC
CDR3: CASSPQTSYEQYF

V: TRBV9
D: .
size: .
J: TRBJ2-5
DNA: TGTGCCAGCAGCGCTACCTGGGGGACCCAGTACTTC
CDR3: CASSATWGTQYF

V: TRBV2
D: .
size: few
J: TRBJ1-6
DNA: TGTGCCAGCGGTCGGGATTTTAATTCACCCCTCCACTTT
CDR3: CASGRDFNSPLHF

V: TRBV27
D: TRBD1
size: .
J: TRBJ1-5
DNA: TGTGCCAGCAGGACAAGGGGGCCTAATCAGCCCCAGCATTTT
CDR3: CASRTRGPNQPQHF

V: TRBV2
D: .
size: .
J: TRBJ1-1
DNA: TGTGCCAGCAGTGAGACACGGAGGAACACTGAAGCTTTCTTT
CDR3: CASSETRRNTEAFF

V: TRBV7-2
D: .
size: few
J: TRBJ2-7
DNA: TGTGCCAGCAGCCGCACCGGGACACCATCCTACGAGCAGTACTTC
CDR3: CASSRTGTPSYEQYF

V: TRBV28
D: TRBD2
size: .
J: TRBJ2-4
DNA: TGTGCCAGCAGTTTCGCCTCTAGCGGGAGTTTTAACATTCAGTACTTC
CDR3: CASSFASSGSFNIQYF

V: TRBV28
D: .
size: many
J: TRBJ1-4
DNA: TGTGCCAGCACCCGAGGCAGTGAAAAACTGTTTTTT
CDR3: CASTRGSEKLFF

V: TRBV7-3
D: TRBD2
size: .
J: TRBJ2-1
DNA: TGTGCCAGCAGCTTAGTTGGCGGGAGTAACAATGAGCAGTTCTTC
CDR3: CASSLVGGSNNEQFF

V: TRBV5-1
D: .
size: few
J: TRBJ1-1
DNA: TGCGCCAGCAGCTTGATTGGGGGATCGGGGACTGAAGCTTTCTTT
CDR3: CASSLIGGSGTEAFF

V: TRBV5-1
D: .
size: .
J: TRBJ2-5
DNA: TGCGCCAGCAGCCGGCAGGAGACCCAGTACTTC
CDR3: CASSRQETQYF

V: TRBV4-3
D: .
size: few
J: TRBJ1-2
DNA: TGCGCCAGCAGCCAAGACCCGGGTTCTAACTATGGCTACACCTTC
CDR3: CASSQDPGSNYGYTF

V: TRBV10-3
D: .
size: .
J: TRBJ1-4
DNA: TGTGCCATCAGTGGTGCGAGGGGGGATAATGAAAAACTGTTTTTT
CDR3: CAISGARGDNEKLFF

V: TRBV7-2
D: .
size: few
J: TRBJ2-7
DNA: TGTGCCAGCAGCTTAGAAAGGAACTACGAGCAGTACTTC
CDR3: CASSLERNYEQYF

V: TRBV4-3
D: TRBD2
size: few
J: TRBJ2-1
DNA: TGCGCCAGCAGCCAAGGACTAGCGGGAGGGCCTGACGAGCAGTTCTTC
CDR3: CASSQGLAGGPDEQFF

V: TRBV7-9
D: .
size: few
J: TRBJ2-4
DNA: TGTGCCAGCAGCTTAGGGTTAGATTTTCCCATTCAGTACTTC
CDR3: CASSLGLDFPIQYF

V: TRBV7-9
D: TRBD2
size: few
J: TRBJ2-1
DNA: TGTGCCAGCAGCCTACAGTGGGGGACTAGCGGGAGTAGGAATGAGCAGTTCTTC
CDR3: CASSLQWGTSGSRNEQFF

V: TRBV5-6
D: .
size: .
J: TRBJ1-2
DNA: TGTGCCAGCAGCTTGGACAGGACGTATGGCTACACCTTC
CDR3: CASSLDRTYGYTF

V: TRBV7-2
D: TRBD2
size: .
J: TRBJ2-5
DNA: TGTGCCAGCAGCTTAGGGGGGACTACCCAAGAGACCCAGTACTTC
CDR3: CASSLGGTTQETQYF

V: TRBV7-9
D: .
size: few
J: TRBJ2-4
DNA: TGTGCCAGCAGCCGTCTGAGGGTAGCGGAAGGCCTAGCCAAAAACATTCAGTACTTC
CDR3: CASSRLRVAEGLAKNIQYF

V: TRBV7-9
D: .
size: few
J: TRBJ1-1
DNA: TGTGCCAGCAGCCCCCTCCGGGACCAGAACACTGAAGCTTTCTTT
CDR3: CASSPLRDQNTEAFF

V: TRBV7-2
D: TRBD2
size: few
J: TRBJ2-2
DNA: TGTGCCAGCAGCTTGACTAGCGGGAGCCCCGGGGAGCTGTTTTTT
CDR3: CASSLTSGSPGELFF

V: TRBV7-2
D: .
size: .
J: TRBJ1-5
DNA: TGTGCCAGCAGCCACGCGCCCAGGGACAATCAGCCCCAGCATTTT
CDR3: CASSHAPRDNQPQHF

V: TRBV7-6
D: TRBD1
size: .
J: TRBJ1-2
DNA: TGTGCCAGCAGCTTAGCCGACAGGGTGGGCTATGGCTACACCTTC
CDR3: CASSLADRVGYGYTF

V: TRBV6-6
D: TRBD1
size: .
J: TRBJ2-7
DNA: TGTGCCAGCAAAAAATCAGGGGGTAGAACCTACGAGCAGTACTTC
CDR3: CASKKSGGRTYEQYF

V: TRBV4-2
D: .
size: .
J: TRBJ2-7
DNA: TGTGCCAGCAGCCAGGGGTGGGGCAGCGAATACGAGCAGTACTTC
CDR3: CASSQGWGSEYEQYF